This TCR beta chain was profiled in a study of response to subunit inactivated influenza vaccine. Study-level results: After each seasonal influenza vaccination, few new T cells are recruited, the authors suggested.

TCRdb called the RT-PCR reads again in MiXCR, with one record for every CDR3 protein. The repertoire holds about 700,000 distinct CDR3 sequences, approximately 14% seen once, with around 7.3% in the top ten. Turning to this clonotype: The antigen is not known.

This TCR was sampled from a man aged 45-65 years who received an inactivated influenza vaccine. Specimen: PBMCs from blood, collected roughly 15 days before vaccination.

Here the CDR3 reads CASSLARLAGAPDTQYF. In nucleotides, the CDR3 is TGTGCCAGCAGCTTAGCGCGGCTAGCGGGGGCCCCAGATACGCAGTATTTT. This sequence joins TRBV7-2 and TRBJ2-3, with 10 bases identical to TRBD2. This CDR3 contains 17 residues. Germline V gene data show CDR1 as SGHTA and CDR2 as FQGNSA. Trimming took 0 bases from V and 4 from J; bases not matched to a gene: 7.